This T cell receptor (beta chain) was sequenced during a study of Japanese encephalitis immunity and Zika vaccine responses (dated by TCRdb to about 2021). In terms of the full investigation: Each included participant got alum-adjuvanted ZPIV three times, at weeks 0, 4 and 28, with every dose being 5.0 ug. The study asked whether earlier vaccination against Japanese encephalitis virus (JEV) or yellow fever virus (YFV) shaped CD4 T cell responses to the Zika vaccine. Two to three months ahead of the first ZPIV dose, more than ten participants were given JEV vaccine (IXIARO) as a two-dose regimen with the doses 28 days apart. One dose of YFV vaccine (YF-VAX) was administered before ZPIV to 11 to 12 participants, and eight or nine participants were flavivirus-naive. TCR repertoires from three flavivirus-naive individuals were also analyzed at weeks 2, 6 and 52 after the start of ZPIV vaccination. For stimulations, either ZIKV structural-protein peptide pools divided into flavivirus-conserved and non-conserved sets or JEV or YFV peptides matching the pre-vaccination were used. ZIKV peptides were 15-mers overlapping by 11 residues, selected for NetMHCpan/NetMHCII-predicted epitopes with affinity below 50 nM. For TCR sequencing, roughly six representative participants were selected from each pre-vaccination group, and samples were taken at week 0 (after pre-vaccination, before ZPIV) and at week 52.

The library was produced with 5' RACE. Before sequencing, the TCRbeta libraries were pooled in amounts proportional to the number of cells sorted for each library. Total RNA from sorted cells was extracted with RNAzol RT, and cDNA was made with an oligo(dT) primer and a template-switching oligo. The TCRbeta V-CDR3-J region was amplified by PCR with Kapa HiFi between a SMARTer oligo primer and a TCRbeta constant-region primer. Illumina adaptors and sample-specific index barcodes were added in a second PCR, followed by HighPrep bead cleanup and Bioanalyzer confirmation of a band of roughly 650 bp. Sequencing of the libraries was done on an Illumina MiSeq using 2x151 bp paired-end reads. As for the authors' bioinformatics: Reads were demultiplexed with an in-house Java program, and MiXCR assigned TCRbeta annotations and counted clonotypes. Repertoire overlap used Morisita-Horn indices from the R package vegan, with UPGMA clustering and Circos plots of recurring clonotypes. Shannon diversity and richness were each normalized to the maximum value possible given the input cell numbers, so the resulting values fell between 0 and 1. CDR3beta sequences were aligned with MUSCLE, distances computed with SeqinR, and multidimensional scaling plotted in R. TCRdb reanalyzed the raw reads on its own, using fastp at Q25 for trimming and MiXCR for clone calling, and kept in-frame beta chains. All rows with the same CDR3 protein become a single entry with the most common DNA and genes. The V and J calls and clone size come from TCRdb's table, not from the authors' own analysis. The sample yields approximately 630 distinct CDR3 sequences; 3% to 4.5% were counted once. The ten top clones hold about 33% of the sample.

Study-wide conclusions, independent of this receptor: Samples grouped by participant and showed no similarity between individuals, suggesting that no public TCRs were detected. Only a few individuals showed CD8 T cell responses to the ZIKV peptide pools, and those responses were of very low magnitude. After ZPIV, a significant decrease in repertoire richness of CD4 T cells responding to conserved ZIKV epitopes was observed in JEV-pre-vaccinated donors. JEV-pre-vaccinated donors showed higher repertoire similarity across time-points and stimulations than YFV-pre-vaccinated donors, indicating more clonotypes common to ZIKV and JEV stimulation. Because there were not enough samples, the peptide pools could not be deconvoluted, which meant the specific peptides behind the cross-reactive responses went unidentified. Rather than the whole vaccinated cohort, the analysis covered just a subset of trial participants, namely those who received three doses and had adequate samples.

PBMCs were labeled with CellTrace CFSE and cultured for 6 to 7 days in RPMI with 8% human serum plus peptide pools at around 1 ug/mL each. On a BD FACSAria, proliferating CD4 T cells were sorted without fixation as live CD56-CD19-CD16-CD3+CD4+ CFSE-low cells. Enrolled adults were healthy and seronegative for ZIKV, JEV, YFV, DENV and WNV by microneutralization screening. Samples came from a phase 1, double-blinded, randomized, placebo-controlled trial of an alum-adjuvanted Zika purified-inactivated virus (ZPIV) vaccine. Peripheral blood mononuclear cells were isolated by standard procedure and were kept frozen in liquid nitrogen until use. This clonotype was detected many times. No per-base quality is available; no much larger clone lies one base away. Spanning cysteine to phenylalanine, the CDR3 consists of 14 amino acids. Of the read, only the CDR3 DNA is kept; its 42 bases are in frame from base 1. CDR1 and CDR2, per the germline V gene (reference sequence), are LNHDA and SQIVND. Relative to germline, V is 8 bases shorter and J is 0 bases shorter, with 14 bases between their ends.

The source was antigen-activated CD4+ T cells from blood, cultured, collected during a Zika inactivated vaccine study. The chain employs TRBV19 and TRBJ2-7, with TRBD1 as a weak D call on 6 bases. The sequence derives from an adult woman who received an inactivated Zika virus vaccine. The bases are TGTGCCAGTCCAAGCGACAGGAACTCCTACGAGCAGTACTTC. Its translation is CASPSDRNSYEQYF.